The text below deals with one T cell receptor (beta chain). The study ran its PCR with 60 Vbeta and 13 Jbeta primers. The table came from immunoSEQ multiplex PCR; TCRdb's copy has only in-frame clones and leaves some out. Here the sample spans about 140,000 clones, roughly 75% being singletons. These data belong to a study of cytomegalovirus exposure and HLA in healthy donors. Input material: PBMCs. The sequence was collected from a female donor in good health and CMV-seronegative.

CDR3 sequence (DNA): TGTGCCAGCAGTGCCAACTGGTTTGCAGATACGCAGTATTTT. Protein: CASSANWFADTQYF. The chain joins TRBV6-5 to TRBJ2-3, with D uncertain. The germline CDR1 and CDR2 sequences are MNHEY and SVGAGI. This CDR3 is built from 14 residues. Trimming took 5 bases from V and 4 from J, leaving 13 bases between them.